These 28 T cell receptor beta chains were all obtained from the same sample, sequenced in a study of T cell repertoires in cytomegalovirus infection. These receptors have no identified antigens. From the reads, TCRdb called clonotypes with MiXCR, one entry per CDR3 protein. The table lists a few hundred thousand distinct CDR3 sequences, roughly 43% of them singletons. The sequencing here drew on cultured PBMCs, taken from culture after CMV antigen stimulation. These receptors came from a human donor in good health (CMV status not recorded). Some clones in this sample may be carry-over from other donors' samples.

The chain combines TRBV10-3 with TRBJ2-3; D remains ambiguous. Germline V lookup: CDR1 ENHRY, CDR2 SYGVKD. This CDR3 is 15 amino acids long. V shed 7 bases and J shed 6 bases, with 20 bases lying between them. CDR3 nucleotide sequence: TGTGCCATCATGGAGAACACCACACCCCAGGATACGCAGTATTTT. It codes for CAIMENTTPQDTQYF.

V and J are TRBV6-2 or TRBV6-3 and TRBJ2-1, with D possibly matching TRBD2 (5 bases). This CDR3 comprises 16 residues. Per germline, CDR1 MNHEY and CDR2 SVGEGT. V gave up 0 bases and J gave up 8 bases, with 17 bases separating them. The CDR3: CASSYSKILGIHEQFF. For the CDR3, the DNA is TGTGCCAGCAGTTACTCGAAGATACTAGGGATACATGAGCAGTTCTTC.

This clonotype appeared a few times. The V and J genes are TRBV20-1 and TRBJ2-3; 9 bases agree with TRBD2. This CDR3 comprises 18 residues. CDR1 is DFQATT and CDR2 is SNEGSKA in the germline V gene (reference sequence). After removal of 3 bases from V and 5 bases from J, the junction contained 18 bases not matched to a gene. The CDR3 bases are TGCAGTGCTAGGGATCCCGGCGGCGGGAGGGGGAAGGGAGATACGCAGTATTTT. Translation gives CSARDPGGGRGKGDTQYF.

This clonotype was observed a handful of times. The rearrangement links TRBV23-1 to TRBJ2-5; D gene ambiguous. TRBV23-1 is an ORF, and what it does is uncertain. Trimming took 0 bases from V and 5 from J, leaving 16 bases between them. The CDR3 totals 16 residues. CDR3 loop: CASSQSRNGSAETQYF. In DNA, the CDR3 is TGCGCCAGCAGTCAATCGAGGAACGGATCAGCGGAGACCCAGTACTTC.

The CDR3 loop is CASSFAEKTEQFF. In DNA, the CDR3 is TGTGCCAGCAGCTTCGCCGAAAAGACTGAGCAGTTCTTC. V usage is TRBV7-6 and J usage is TRBJ2-1, with unresolved D. The CDR3 loop spans 13 amino acids. CDR1 SGHVS and CDR2 FNYEAQ come from the germline V gene. Trimming shortened V by 3 bases and J by 9 bases, and 12 bases separated the two germline ends.

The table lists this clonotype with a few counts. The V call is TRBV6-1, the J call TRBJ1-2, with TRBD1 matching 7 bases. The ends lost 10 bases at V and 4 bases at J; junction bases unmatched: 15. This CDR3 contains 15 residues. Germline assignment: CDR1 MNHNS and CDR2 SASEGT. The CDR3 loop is CATRDRQGRSYGYTF. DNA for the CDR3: TGTGCCACCAGGGACCGACAGGGCAGAAGCTATGGCTACACCTTC.

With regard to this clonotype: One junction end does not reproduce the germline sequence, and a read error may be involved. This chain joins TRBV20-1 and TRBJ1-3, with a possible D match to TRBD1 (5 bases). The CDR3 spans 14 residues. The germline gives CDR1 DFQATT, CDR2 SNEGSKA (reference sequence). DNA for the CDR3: TGCGGTGCTAGATCCGGGGGTTCTGGAAACACCATATATTTT. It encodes CGARSGGSGNTIYF.

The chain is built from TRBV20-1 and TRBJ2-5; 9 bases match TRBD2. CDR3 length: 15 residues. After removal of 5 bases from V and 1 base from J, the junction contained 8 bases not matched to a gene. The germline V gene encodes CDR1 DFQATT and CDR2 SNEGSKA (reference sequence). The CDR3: CSAGPRTSAQETQYF. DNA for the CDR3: TGCAGTGCTGGACCGCGGACTAGCGCCCAAGAGACCCAGTACTTC.

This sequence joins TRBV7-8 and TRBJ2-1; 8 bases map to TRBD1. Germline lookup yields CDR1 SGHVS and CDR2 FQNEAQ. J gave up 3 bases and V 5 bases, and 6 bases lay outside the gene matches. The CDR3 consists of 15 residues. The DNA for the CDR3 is TGTGCCAGCAGCCCTTACAGGGGGAACTACAATGAGCAGTTCTTC. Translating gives CASSPYRGNYNEQFF.

The DNA of the CDR3 is TGTGCCACCAGCAGAGACACAGGGGGTGAGCAGTTCTTC. Protein sequence: CATSRDTGGEQFF. The chain recombines TRBV15 with TRBJ2-1; 8 bases are a match to TRBD1. Trimming cost V 0 bases and J 9 bases; bases outside gene matches: 1. CDR3 length: 13 residues. Germline V CDR1 and CDR2: LNHNV, YYDKDF (reference sequence).

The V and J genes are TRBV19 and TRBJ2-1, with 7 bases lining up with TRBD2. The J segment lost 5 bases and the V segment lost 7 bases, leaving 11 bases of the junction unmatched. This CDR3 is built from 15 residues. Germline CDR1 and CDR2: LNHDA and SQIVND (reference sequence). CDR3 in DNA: TGTGCCAGTAAATTAGGGGAGGGCCCCCACAATGAGCAGTTCTTC. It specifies CASKLGEGPHNEQFF. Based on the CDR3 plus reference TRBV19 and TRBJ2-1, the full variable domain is DGGITQSPKYLFRKEGQNVTLSCEQNLNHDAMYWYRQDPGQGLRLIYYSQIVNDFQKGDIAEGYSVSREKKESFPLTVTSAQKNPTAFYLCASKLGEGPHNEQFFGPGTRLTVL.

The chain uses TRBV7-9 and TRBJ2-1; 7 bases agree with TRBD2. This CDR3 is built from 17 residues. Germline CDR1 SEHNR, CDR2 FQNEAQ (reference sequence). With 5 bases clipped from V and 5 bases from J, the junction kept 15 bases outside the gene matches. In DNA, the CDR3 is TGTGCCAGCAGCCAACGATGGGGGGGGGTTGCGGACAATGAGCAGTTCTTC. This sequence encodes CASSQRWGGVADNEQFF.

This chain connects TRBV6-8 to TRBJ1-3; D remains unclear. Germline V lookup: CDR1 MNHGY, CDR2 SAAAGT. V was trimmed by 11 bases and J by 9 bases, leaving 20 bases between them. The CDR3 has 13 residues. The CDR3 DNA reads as TGTGCCGGAAGCCGGGCCTCGCCGAGCACCATATATTTT. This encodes CAGSRASPSTIYF.

CDR3 residues: CASSRNRGKETQYF. In DNA form, the CDR3 reads TGTGCCAGTAGTAGAAACAGGGGGAAAGAGACCCAGTACTTC. The rearrangement joins TRBV19 to TRBJ2-5; 8 bases match TRBD1. Germline V gene sequence: CDR1 LNHDA, CDR2 SQIVND (reference sequence). This CDR3 is 14 amino acids long. V was clipped by 4 bases and J by 3 bases; unmatched bases: 4.

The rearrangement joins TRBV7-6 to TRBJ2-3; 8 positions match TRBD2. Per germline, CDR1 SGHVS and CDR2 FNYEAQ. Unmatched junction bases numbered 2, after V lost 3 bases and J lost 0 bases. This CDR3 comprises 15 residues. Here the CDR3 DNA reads TGTGCCAGCAGCTTTAGCGGGGACAGCACAGATACGCAGTATTTT. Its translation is CASSFSGDSTDTQYF.

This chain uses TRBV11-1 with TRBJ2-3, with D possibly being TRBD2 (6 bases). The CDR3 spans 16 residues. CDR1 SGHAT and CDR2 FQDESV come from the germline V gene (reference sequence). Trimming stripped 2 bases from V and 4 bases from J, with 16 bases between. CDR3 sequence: CASSLLLPGVPDTQYF. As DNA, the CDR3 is TGTGCCAGCAGCTTACTTCTTCCGGGGGTCCCAGATACGCAGTATTTT.

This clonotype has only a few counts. DNA for the CDR3: TGTGCCAGCAGTCCGCCGGGACAGGGGAACACTGAAGCTTTCTTT. It is translated as CASSPPGQGNTEAFF. This rearrangement joins TRBV12-3 or TRBV12-4 to TRBJ1-1; 9 bases fit TRBD1. The CDR3 has 15 residues. After removal of 5 bases from V and 1 base from J, the junction contained 5 bases not matched to a gene.

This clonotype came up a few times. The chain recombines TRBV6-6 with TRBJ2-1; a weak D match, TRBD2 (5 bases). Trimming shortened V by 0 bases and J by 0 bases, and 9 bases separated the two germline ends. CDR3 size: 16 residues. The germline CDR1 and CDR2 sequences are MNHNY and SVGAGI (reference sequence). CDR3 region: CASSYSASPSYNEQFF. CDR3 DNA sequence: TGTGCCAGCAGTTACTCGGCTAGCCCCTCCTACAATGAGCAGTTCTTC.

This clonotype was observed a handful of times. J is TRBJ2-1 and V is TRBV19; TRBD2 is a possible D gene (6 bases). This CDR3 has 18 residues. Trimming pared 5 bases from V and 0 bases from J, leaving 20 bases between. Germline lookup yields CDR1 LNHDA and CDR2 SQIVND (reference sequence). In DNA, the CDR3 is TGTGCCAGTAGTCTGTGGGGGGAAAGTGTCGTCTCCTACAATGAGCAGTTCTTC. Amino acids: CASSLWGESVVSYNEQFF.

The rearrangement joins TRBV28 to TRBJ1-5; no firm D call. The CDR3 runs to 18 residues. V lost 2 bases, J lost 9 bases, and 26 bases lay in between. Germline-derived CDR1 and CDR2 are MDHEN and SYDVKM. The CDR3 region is CASSLGLLRGGGKLPQHF. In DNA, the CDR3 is TGTGCCAGCAGTTTAGGTCTTCTGCGGGGAGGCGGTAAATTGCCCCAGCATTTT.

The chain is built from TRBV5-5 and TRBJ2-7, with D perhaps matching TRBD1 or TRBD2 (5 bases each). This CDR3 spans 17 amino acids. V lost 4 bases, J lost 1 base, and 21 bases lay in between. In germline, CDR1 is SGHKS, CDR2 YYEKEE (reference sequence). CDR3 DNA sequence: TGTGCCAGCAGCGACCGGGACCCCGGTTCGAATTCCTACGAGCAGTACTTC. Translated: CASSDRDPGSNSYEQYF.

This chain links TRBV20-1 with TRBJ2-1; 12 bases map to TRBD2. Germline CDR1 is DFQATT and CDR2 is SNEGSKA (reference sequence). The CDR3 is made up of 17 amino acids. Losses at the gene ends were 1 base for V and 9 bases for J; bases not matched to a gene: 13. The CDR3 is CSARAGGLAGGQGEQFF. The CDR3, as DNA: TGCAGTGCTAGAGCTGGGGGGCTAGCGGGGGGGCAGGGTGAGCAGTTCTTC.

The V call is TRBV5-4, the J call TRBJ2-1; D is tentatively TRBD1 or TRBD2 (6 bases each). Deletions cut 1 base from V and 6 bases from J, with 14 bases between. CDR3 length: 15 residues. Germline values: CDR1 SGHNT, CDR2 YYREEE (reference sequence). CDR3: CASSLISGALNEQFF. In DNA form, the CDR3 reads TGTGCCAGCAGCTTGATTTCGGGGGCACTCAATGAGCAGTTCTTC.

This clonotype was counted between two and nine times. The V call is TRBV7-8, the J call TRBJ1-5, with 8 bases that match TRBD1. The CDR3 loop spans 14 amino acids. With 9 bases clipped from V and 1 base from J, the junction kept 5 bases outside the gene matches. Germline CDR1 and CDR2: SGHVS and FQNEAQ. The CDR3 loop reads CASTQGASNQPQHF. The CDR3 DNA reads TGTGCCAGTACCCAGGGGGCGAGCAATCAGCCCCAGCATTTT.

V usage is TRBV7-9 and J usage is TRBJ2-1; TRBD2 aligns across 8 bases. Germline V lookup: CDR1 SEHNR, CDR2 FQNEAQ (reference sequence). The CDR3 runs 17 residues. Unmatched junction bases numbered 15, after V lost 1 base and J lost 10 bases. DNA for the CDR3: TGTGCCAGCAGCTTAGGTCTAGCGGGCAAGGCCCTACGGGAGCAGTTCTTC. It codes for CASSLGLAGKALREQFF.

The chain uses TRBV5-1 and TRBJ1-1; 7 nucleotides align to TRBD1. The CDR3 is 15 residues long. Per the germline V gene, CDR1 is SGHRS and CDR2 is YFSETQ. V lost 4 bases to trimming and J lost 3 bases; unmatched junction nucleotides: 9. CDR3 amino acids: CASSAPQGVDTEAFF. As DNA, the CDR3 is TGCGCCAGCAGCGCACCTCAGGGGGTCGACACTGAAGCTTTCTTT.

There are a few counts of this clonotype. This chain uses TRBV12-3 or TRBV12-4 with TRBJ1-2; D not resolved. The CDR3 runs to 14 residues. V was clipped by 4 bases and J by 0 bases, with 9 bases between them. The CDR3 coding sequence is TGTGCCAGCAGTTCATTACACCCTAACTATGGCTACACCTTC. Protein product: CASSSLHPNYGYTF.

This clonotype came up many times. For the CDR3, the DNA is TGTGCCAGCAGCGCACAACGAGGGAACACTGAAGCTTTCTTT. Its protein product is CASSAQRGNTEAFF. The chain links TRBV7-2 to TRBJ1-1; D not resolved. In germline, CDR1 is SGHTA, CDR2 FQGNSA. The CDR3 extends over 14 amino acids. V shed 5 bases and J shed 1 base, with 11 bases lying between them.